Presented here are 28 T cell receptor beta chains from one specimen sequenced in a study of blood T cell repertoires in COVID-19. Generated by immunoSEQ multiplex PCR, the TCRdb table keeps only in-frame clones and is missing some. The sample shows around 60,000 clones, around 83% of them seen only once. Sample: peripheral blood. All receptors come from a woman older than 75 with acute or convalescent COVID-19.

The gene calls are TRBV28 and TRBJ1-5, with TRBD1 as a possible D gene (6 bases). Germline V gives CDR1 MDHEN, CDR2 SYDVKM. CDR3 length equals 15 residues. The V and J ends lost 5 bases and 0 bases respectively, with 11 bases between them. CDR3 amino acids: CASSRTAYSNQPQHF. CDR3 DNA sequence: TGTGCCAGCAGTCGGACAGCTTATAGCAATCAGCCCCAGCATTTT. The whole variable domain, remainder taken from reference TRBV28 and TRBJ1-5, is DVKVTQSSRYLVKRTGEKVFLECVQDMDHENMFWYRQDPGLGLRLIYFSYDVKMKEKGDIPEGYSVSREKKERFSLILESASTNQTSMYLCASSRTAYSNQPQHFGDGTRLSIL.

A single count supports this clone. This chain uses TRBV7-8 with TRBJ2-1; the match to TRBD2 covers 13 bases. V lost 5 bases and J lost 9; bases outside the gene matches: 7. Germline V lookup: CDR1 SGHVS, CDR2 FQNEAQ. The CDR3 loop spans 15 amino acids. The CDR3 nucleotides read TGTGCCAGCAGCCGAGGACTAGCGGGGGTTAGTGAGCAGTTCTTC. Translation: CASSRGLAGVSEQFF.

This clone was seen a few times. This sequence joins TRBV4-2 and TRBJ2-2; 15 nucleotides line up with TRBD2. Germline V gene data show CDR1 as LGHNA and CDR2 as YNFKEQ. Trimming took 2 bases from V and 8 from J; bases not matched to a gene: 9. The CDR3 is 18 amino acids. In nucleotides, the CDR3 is TGTGCCAGCAGCCAACAGTTGGGACTAGCGGGGGGCCAGGGGGAGCTGTTTTTT. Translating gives CASSQQLGLAGGQGELFF.

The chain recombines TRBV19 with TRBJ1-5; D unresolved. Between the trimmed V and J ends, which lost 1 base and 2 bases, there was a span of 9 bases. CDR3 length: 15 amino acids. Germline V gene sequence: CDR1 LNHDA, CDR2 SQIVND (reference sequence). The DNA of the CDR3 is TGTGCCAGTAGTATAGTGGCTTCAGGCAATCAGCCCCAGCATTTT. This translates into CASSIVASGNQPQHF.

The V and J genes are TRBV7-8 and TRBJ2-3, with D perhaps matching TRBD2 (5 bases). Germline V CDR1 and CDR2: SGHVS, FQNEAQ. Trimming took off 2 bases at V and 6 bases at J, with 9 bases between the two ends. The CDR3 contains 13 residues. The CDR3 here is CASSLTAADTQYF. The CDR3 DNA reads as TGTGCCAGCAGCTTAACAGCGGCTGATACGCAGTATTTT.

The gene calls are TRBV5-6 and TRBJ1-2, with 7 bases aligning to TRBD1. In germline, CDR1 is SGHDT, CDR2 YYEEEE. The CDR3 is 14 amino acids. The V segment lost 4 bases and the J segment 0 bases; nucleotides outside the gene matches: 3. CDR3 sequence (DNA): TGTGCCAGCAGCCGGGACAGATCTAACTATGGCTACACCTTC. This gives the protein CASSRDRSNYGYTF.

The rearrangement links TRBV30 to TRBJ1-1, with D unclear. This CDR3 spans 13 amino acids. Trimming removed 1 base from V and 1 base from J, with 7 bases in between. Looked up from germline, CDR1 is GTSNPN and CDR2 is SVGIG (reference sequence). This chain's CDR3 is CAWSGRRNTEAFF. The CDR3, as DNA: TGTGCCTGGAGTGGCCGGAGGAACACTGAAGCTTTCTTT.

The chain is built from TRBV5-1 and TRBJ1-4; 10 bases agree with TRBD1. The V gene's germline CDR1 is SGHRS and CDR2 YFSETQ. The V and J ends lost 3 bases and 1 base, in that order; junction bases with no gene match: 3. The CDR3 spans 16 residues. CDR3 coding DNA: TGCGCCAGCAGCTCCGGGACAGGGGTAACTAATGAAAAACTGTTTTTT. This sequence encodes CASSSGTGVTNEKLFF.

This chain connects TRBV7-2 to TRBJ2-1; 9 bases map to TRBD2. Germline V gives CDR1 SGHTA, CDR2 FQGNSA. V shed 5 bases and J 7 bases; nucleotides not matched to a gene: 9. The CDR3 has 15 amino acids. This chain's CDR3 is CASSPKVGLANEQFF. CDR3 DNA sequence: TGTGCCAGCAGCCCCAAGGTAGGACTAGCGAATGAGCAGTTCTTC.

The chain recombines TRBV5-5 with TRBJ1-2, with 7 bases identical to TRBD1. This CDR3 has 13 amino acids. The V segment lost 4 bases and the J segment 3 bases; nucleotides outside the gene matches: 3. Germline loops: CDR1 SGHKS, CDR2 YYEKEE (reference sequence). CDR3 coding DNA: TGTGCCAGCAGCCCACAGGGGTACTATGGCTACACCTTC. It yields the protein CASSPQGYYGYTF.

The CDR3: CASSQDDLLRAEAFF. The CDR3 coding sequence is TGTGCCAGCAGCCAAGACGACCTCTTGAGGGCTGAAGCTTTCTTT. The chain couples TRBV3-1 (or the pseudogene TRBV3-2) to TRBJ1-1; D is undetermined. V was shortened by 0 bases and J by 6 bases, with 14 bases between the two germline ends. Per germline, CDR1 LGHDT and CDR2 YNNKEL (reference sequence). The CDR3 has 15 amino acids.

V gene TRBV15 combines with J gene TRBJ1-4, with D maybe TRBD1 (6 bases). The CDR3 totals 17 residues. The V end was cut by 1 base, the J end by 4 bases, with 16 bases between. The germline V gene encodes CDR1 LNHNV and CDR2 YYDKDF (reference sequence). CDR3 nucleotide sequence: TGTGCCACCAGCAGAGGCGGCAGGGGCGGTGATAATGAAAAACTGTTTTTT. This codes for CATSRGGRGGDNEKLFF.

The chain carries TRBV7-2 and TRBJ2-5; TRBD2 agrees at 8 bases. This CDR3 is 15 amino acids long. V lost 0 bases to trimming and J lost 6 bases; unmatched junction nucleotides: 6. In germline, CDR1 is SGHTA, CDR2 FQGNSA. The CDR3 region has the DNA TGTGCCAGCAGCTTAGCGCCCGGGACTAGTAAGACCCAGTACTTC. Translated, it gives CASSLAPGTSKTQYF.

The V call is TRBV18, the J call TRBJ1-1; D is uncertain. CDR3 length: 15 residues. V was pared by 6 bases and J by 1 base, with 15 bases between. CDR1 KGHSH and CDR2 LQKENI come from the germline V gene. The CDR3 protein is CASSSKSRGNTEAFF. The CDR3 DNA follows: TGTGCCAGCTCCTCGAAGTCTCGGGGGAACACTGAAGCTTTCTTT.

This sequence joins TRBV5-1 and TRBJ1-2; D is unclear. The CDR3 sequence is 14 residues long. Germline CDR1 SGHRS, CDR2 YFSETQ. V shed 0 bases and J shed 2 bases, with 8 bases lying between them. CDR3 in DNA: TGCGCCAGCAGCTTGGGGGCACCGAACTATGGCTACACCTTC. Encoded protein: CASSLGAPNYGYTF.

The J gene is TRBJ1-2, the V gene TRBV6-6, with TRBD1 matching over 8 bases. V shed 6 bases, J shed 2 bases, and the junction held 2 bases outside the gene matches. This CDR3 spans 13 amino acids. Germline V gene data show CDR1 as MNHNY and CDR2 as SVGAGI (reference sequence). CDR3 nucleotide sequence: TGTGCCAGCAGCCGACAGGGGAACTATGGCTACACCTTC. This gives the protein CASSRQGNYGYTF.

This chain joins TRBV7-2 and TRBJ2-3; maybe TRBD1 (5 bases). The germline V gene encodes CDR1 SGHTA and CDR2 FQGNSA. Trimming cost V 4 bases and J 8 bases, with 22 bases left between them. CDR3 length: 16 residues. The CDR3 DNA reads TGTGCCAGCAGCTCCCCTCCGGCAGGGAAGGTCGGTACGCAGTATTTT. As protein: CASSSPPAGKVGTQYF.

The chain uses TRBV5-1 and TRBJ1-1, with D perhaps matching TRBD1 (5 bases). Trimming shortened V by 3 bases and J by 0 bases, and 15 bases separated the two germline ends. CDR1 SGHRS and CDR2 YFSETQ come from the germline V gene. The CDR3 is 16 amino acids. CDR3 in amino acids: CASSSPMGGMNTEAFF. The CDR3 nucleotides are TGCGCCAGCAGCTCGCCTATGGGGGGGATGAACACTGAAGCTTTCTTT.

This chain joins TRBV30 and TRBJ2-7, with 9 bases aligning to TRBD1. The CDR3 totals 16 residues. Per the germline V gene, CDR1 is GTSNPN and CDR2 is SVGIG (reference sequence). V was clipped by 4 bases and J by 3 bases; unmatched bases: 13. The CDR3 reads CAWTNLRQGVLYEQYF. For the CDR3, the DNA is TGTGCCTGGACCAACCTTAGACAGGGGGTCCTCTACGAGCAGTACTTC. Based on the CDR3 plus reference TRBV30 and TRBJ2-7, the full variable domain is SQTIHQWPATLVQPVGSPLSLECTVEGTSNPNLYWYRQAAGRGLQLLFYSVGIGQISSEVPQNLSASRPQDRQFILSSKKLLLSDSGFYLCAWTNLRQGVLYEQYFGPGTRLTVT.

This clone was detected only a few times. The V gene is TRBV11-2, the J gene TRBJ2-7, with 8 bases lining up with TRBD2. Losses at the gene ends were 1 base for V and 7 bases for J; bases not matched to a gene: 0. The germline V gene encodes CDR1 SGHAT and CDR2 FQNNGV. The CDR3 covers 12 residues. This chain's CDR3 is CASSLVAGEQYF. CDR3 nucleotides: TGTGCCAGCAGCTTAGTAGCGGGGGAGCAGTACTTC.

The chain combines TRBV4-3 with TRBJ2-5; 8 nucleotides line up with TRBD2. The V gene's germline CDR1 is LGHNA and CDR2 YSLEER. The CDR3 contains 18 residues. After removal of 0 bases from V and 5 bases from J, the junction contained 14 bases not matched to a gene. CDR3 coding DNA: TGCGCCAGCAGCCAAGATGAGTTCCAAGCGGGGGCCGGGGAGACCCAGTACTTC. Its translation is CASSQDEFQAGAGETQYF.

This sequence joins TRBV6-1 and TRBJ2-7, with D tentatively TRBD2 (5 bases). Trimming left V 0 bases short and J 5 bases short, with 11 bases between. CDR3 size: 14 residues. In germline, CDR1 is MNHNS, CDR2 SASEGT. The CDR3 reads CASSEARVPNEQYF. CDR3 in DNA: TGTGCCAGCAGTGAAGCGAGGGTCCCCAACGAGCAGTACTTC.

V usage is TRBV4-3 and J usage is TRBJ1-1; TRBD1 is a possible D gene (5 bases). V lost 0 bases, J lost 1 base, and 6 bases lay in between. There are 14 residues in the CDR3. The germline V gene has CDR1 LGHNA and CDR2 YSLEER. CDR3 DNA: TGCGCCAGCAGCCAAGACAGGGCGAACACTGAAGCTTTCTTT. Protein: CASSQDRANTEAFF.

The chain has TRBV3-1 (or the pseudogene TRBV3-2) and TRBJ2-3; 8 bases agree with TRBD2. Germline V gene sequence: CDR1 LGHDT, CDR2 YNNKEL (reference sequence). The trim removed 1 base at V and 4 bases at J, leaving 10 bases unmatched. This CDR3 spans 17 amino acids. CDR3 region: CASSQVNPGGDADTQYF. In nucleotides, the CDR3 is TGTGCCAGCAGCCAAGTAAACCCCGGGGGGGACGCAGATACGCAGTATTTT.

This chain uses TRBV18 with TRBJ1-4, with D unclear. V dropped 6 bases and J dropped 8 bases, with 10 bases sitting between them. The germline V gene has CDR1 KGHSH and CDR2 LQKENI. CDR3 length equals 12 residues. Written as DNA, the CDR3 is TGTGCCAGCTCGAACGCAGGAGAAAAACTGTTTTTT. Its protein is CASSNAGEKLFF.

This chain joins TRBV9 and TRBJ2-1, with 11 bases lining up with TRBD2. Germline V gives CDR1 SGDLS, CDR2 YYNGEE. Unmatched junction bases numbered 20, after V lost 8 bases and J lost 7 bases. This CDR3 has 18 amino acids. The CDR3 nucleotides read TGTGCCAGGGGAGCGGCCCGACCTTTAGCGGGGGGGCGGAATGAGCAGTTCTTC. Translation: CARGAARPLAGGRNEQFF.

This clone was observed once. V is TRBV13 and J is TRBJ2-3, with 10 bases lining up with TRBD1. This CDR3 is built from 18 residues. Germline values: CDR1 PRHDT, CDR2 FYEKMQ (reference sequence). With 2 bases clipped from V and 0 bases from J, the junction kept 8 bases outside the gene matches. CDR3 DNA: TGTGCCAGCAGCTTAAGATCGGGACAGGGGATGAGCACAGATACGCAGTATTTT. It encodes CASSLRSGQGMSTDTQYF. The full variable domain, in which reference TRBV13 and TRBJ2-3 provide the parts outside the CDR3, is AAGVIQSPRHLIKEKRETATLKCYPIPRHDTVYWYQQGPGQDPQFLISFYEKMQSDKGSIPDRFSAQQFSDYHSELNMSSLELGDSALYFCASSLRSGQGMSTDTQYFGPGTRLTVL.

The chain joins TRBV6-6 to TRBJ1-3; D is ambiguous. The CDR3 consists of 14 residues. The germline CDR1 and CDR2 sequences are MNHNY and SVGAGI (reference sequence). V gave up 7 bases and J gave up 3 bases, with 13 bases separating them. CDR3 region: CASTDLGSGNTIYF. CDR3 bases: TGTGCCAGCACCGACCTTGGGAGTGGAAACACCATATATTTT.